This passage covers 2 T cell receptor beta chains from one sample sequenced in a study of blood T cell repertoires in COVID-19. The method was immunoSEQ multiplex PCR; TCRdb's version includes in-frame clones alone and lacks a portion of them. The repertoire consists of fewer than 250,000 clones, with 92% occurring once and the leading ten covering roughly 0.79%. The sample consisted of peripheral blood. Source of these receptors: a young man with COVID-19, enrolled during active disease.

This chain links TRBV3-1 (or the pseudogene TRBV3-2) with TRBJ2-3; 10 nucleotides agree with TRBD2. Trimming cost V 1 base and J 6 bases; bases outside gene matches: 4. The germline CDR1 and CDR2 sequences are LGHDT and YNNKEL (reference sequence). CDR3 size: 15 residues. Here the CDR3 DNA reads TGTGCCAGCAGCCAAGGGCTAGCGGGGGCGGATACGCAGTATTTT. Translating gives CASSQGLAGADTQYF.

The chain has TRBV6-5 and TRBJ2-3, with TRBD2 identical over 7 bases. This CDR3 comprises 13 residues. With 11 bases clipped from V and 6 bases from J, the junction kept 11 bases outside the gene matches. Germline CDR1 and CDR2: MNHEY and SVGAGI. DNA of the CDR3: TGTGCCGGGGGGACTACCCCGTTGGATACGCAGTATTTT. It codes for CAGGTTPLDTQYF.